This TCR beta chain was sequenced in a study of cytomegalovirus exposure and HLA in healthy donors. J lost 4 bases, V lost 0 bases, and 4 bases had no gene match. This CDR3 is 16 amino acids long. Germline loops: CDR1 LGHNA, CDR2 YNFKEQ. With regard to this clone: The antigen remains unidentified.

The PCR was carried out with 60 Vbeta primers and 13 Jbeta primers. Sequenced by immunoSEQ multiplex PCR; TCRdb stores in-frame clones only, minus some. Of roughly 140,000 clones listed, 70% to 75% are singletons. General observations from the study: A later analysis found most CMV-associated TCR beta chains apparently HLA-restricted.

The chain has TRBV4-2 and TRBJ2-5; 11 nucleotides line up with TRBD2. The sequence derives from a woman younger than 45 in good health and CMV-seronegative. Sequencing input: PBMCs. The DNA of the CDR3 is TGTGCCAGCAGCCAAGAAGGCGGACTAGCGGGAGAGACCCAGTACTTC. As protein: CASSQEGGLAGETQYF.